These 21 T cell receptor beta chains were all obtained from the same sample, sequenced in a study of control samples from healthy donors and cancer patients. The repertoire was sequenced with immunoSEQ multiplex PCR; TCRdb's copy has only in-frame clones and lacks some. The table records about 92,000 clones, roughly 78% of them present only once. The sequenced sample was blood. The receptors shown here come from a woman aged 55-70 years in good health.

The J gene is TRBJ2-3, the V gene TRBV6-6; a weak D match, TRBD2 (5 bases). V dropped 4 bases and J dropped 3 bases, with 11 bases sitting between them. CDR3 length: 14 amino acids. Germline V gene sequence: CDR1 MNHNY, CDR2 SVGAGI (reference sequence). The chain's CDR3 is CASSSAGGTDTQYF. CDR3 sequence (DNA): TGTGCCAGCAGTTCCGCGGGTGGGACAGATACGCAGTATTTT.

The chain links TRBV9 to TRBJ2-2; no definite D call. The CDR3 loop spans 13 amino acids. Trimming pared 3 bases from V and 7 bases from J, leaving 10 bases between. CDR1 and CDR2 (germline): SGDLS, YYNGEE. CDR3: CASSATDIGELFF. CDR3 nucleotide sequence: TGTGCCAGCAGCGCCACGGATATCGGGGAGCTGTTTTTT.

V is TRBV3-1 (or the pseudogene TRBV3-2) and J is TRBJ2-5; 7 nucleotides line up with TRBD1. This CDR3 contains 13 residues. V lost 2 bases to trimming and J lost 5 bases; unmatched junction nucleotides: 2. The germline CDR1 and CDR2 sequences are LGHDT and YNNKEL (reference sequence). In DNA, the CDR3 is TGTGCCAGCAGCCAAAGGGGGCTGGAGACCCAGTACTTC. Translating it yields CASSQRGLETQYF.

The chain uses TRBV19 and TRBJ2-7, with a tentative D call TRBD1 (5 bases). The CDR3 covers 13 residues. The V and J ends lost 5 bases and 3 bases respectively, with 11 bases between them. Germline V gives CDR1 LNHDA, CDR2 SQIVND (reference sequence). In nucleotides, the CDR3 is TGTGCCAGTAGTGTCAGGGTTTTCTACGAGCAGTACTTC. Translating gives CASSVRVFYEQYF.

The chain joins TRBV4-3 to TRBJ2-2; 11 bases align to TRBD1. The germline gives CDR1 LGHNA, CDR2 YSLEER. J lost 6 bases, V lost 8 bases, and 5 bases had no gene match. The CDR3 has 14 residues. The CDR3 protein is CASGGQGASGELFF. The CDR3 DNA follows: TGCGCCAGCGGCGGACAGGGGGCGTCCGGGGAGCTGTTTTTT.

The V call is TRBV4-2, the J call TRBJ1-6; D not certain. CDR1 is LGHNA and CDR2 is YNFKEQ in the germline V gene. The CDR3 runs 14 residues. V dropped 0 bases and J dropped 8 bases, with 8 bases sitting between them. Here the CDR3 reads CASSQESRDSPLHF. Here the CDR3 DNA reads TGTGCCAGCAGCCAAGAGTCGAGGGATTCACCCCTCCACTTT.

The chain links TRBV7-2 to TRBJ1-4, with D possibly being TRBD1 (6 bases). V gave up 5 bases and J gave up 3 bases, with 16 bases separating them. This CDR3 has 16 residues. The germline V gene has CDR1 SGHTA and CDR2 FQGNSA. In DNA form, the CDR3 reads TGTGCCAGCAGCCTAGGGGGTCATGGTGCTAATGAAAAACTGTTTTTT. This gives the protein CASSLGGHGANEKLFF. Looking up the rest from reference TRBV7-2 and TRBJ1-4 gives the full variable domain: GAGVSQSPSNKVTEKGKDVELRCDPISGHTALYWYRQSLGQGLEFLIYFQGNSAPDKSGLPSDRFSAERTGGSVSTLTIQRTQQEDSAVYLCASSLGGHGANEKLFFGSGTQLSVL.

The sample holds a few counts of this clone. The chain carries TRBV7-2 and TRBJ1-1; D is ambiguous. Germline V gives CDR1 SGHTA, CDR2 FQGNSA. With 2 bases removed from V and 1 base from J, the gap between germline ends came to 5 bases. This CDR3 comprises 13 residues. CDR3 sequence reads: CASSLTTNTEAFF. DNA of the CDR3: TGTGCCAGCAGCTTAACTACGAACACTGAAGCTTTCTTT.

The V gene is TRBV12-3 or TRBV12-4, the J gene TRBJ2-5; D tentatively fits TRBD1 or TRBD2 (5 bases each). This CDR3 contains 12 residues. Trimming stripped 8 bases from V and 4 bases from J, with 11 bases between. CDR3 sequence: CASGTARETQYF. The CDR3 DNA follows: TGTGCCAGCGGGACGGCCCGAGAGACCCAGTACTTC.

The V gene is TRBV27, the J gene TRBJ2-4; no clear D gene. The V end lost 2 bases, the J end lost 0 bases, and 14 bases lay between the germline ends. There are 17 residues in the CDR3. Germline-derived CDR1 and CDR2 are MNHEY and SMNVEV (reference sequence). The CDR3 coding sequence is TGTGCCAGCAGTTTAAGCCAAGCGACACTAGCCAAAAACATTCAGTACTTC. Translating it yields CASSLSQATLAKNIQYF.

The genes are TRBV11-1 and TRBJ2-5; D is possibly TRBD1 or TRBD2 (7 bases each). The CDR3 loop spans 13 amino acids. CDR1 and CDR2 (germline): SGHAT, FQDESV (reference sequence). V gave up 7 bases and J gave up 1 base, with 10 bases separating them. The chain's CDR3 is CASTRGGQETQYF. The CDR3 nucleotides read TGTGCCAGCACCAGGGGGGGCCAAGAGACCCAGTACTTC.

The rearrangement joins TRBV14 to TRBJ1-6; 7 bases agree with TRBD1. With V trimmed by 3 bases and J by 10 bases, 9 bases remained unmatched. The CDR3 contains 15 residues. Germline V gives CDR1 SGHDN, CDR2 FVKESK. The DNA for the CDR3 is TGTGCCAGCAGCCACCTCAGGGGGGTAGGCTCACCCCTCCACTTT. This gives the protein CASSHLRGVGSPLHF.

This chain links TRBV4-3 with TRBJ1-5; D gene ambiguous. Trimming took off 3 bases at V and 0 bases at J, with 6 bases between the two ends. The CDR3 runs to 14 residues. The germline gives CDR1 LGHNA, CDR2 YSLEER. The CDR3 protein is CASSHGSSNQPQHF. The CDR3 bases are TGCGCCAGCAGCCATGGGAGTAGCAATCAGCCCCAGCATTTT.

The V gene is TRBV18, the J gene TRBJ1-3; 8 bases line up with TRBD1. The CDR3 is 16 residues long. The germline CDR1 and CDR2 sequences are KGHSH and LQKENI. J gave up 0 bases and V 0 bases, and 1 base lay outside the gene matches. The CDR3 coding sequence is TGTGCCAGCTCACCACCGGGACAGGCCTCTGGAAACACCATATATTTT. This encodes CASSPPGQASGNTIYF.

The chain carries TRBV10-3 and TRBJ2-7; 13 bases match TRBD2. CDR1 and CDR2 (germline): ENHRY, SYGVKD. This CDR3 is built from 15 residues. The junction had 6 bases not matched to a gene; V was cut back by 5 bases and J by 5 bases. The CDR3 region is CAISYSGTSGDEQYF. The CDR3 DNA is TGTGCCATCAGTTACTCCGGGACTAGCGGGGACGAGCAGTACTTC.

The chain employs TRBV12-3 or TRBV12-4 and TRBJ2-1; D is ambiguous. The CDR3 is 13 amino acids. V dropped 3 bases and J dropped 4 bases, with 7 bases sitting between them. CDR3: CASSLQVYNEQFF. For the CDR3, the DNA is TGTGCCAGCAGTTTGCAGGTTTACAATGAGCAGTTCTTC.

This sequence joins TRBV5-1 and TRBJ1-1; D is unresolved. The length of the CDR3 is 14 residues. CDR1 is SGHRS, CDR2 YFSETQ, per germline. Trimming left V 4 bases short and J 1 base short, with 11 bases between. Here the CDR3 reads CASSPTRANTEAFF. The CDR3, as DNA: TGCGCCAGCAGCCCAACCCGGGCGAACACTGAAGCTTTCTTT.

The CDR3 sequence is CASSPGLTGGNTIYF. CDR3 coding DNA: TGTGCCAGCAGCCCGGGACTGACTGGAGGAAACACCATATATTTT. This sequence joins TRBV5-4 and TRBJ1-3, with D maybe TRBD1 (5 bases). The germline V gene encodes CDR1 SGHNT and CDR2 YYREEE (reference sequence). CDR3 length: 15 amino acids. Trimming took off 4 bases at V and 4 bases at J, with 15 bases between the two ends.

The chain recombines TRBV6-5 with TRBJ1-1; D possibly corresponds to TRBD1 (5 bases). The V gene lost 5 bases and the J gene lost 2 bases, with 15 bases spanning the gap. CDR1 is MNHEY and CDR2 is SVGAGI in the germline V gene. CDR3 length equals 15 residues. The CDR3 coding sequence is TGTGCCAGCAGTCCCTCGGGGGGATACAACACTGAAGCTTTCTTT. It encodes CASSPSGGYNTEAFF.

The chain couples TRBV29-1 to TRBJ1-2; possible D gene TRBD1, 5 bases. V dropped 3 bases and J dropped 4 bases, with 18 bases sitting between them. The CDR3 has 15 amino acids. The germline CDR1 and CDR2 sequences are SQVTM and ANQGSEA. CDR3 in DNA: TGCAGCGTTGACCGAGGGGTACAATCGCCCTATGGCTACACCTTC. Protein: CSVDRGVQSPYGYTF. Together with reference TRBV29-1 and TRBJ1-2, the CDR3 gives the full variable domain: SAVISQKPSRDICQRGTSLTIQCQVDSQVTMMFWYRQQPGQSLTLIATANQGSEATYESGFVIDKFPISRPNLTFSTLTVSNMSPEDSSIYLCSVDRGVQSPYGYTFGSGTRLTVV.

The chain carries TRBV5-4 and TRBJ2-2; 8 bases fit TRBD2. Per germline, CDR1 SGHNT and CDR2 YYREEE (reference sequence). V lost 4 bases, J lost 0 bases, and 11 bases stayed unmatched. The CDR3 length is 18 residues. CDR3 residues: CASSPRGGRGANTGELFF. CDR3 coding DNA: TGTGCCAGCAGCCCCCGCGGGGGGAGGGGCGCGAACACCGGGGAGCTGTTTTTT.